A selection of T cell receptor beta chains follows, all from one sample in a study of blood T cell dynamics during melanoma immunotherapy. The data were produced by immunoSEQ multiplex PCR, yet TCRdb's version contains in-frame clones alone and is incomplete. Of about 12,000 clones detected, over 75% appear once; the ten largest clones hold 4% to 5%. The source was blood, collected from a patient treated with checkpoint blockade. All receptors come from a human donor with melanoma. Each CDR3 is given with its conserved first and last residue. A D gene is named only where the DNA matches it firmly. Size tells how often a clone was seen (once, few, many) or the class of an expanded clone, and some rows leave it out.

>.|TRBJ2-1|.|TRBV29-1
CSVVRGAGSSYNEQFF
TGCAGCGTTGTCCGTGGTGCGGGATCCTCCTACAATGAGCAGTTCTTC
>once|TRBJ1-2|.|TRBV2
CASSEVWGQNYGYTF
TGTGCCAGCAGTGAAGTCTGGGGGCAGAACTATGGCTACACCTTC
>.|TRBJ1-2|.|TRBV5-1
CASSSGGGIYGYTF
TGCGCCAGCAGCTCGGGCGGCGGAATCTATGGCTACACCTTC
>once|TRBJ1-3|TRBD1|TRBV7-9
CASSQRQGSSGNTIYF
TGTGCCAGCAGCCAACGACAGGGTAGTTCAGGAAACACCATATATTTT
>once|TRBJ2-3|TRBD2|TRBV6-4
CASSDSSGGATDTQYF
TGTGCCAGCAGTGACTCTAGCGGGGGGGCCACAGATACGCAGTATTTT
>.|TRBJ2-3|TRBD2|TRBV4-1
CASSQLAGDSDTQYF
TGCGCCAGCAGCCAACTAGCGGGGGACTCAGATACGCAGTATTTT
>.|TRBJ2-6|.|TRBV30
CAWRGSGANVLTF
TGTGCCTGGAGGGGATCTGGGGCCAACGTCCTGACTTTC
>.|TRBJ1-4|.|TRBV4-1
CASSQGDTINEKLFF
TGCGCCAGCAGCCAAGGGGACACGATTAATGAAAAACTGTTTTTT
>.|TRBJ1-3|.|TRBV10-3
CAISEYTGNTIYF
TGTGCCATCAGTGAGTACACTGGAAACACCATATATTTT
>.|TRBJ2-2|TRBD1|TRBV2
CASRGQGRTGELFF
TGTGCCAGCAGGGGACAGGGGCGGACCGGGGAGCTGTTTTTT
>.|TRBJ2-4|TRBD2|TRBV25-1
CASSEYGGGATKNIQYF
TGTGCCAGCAGTGAATACGGCGGGGGGGCCACCAAAAACATTCAGTACTTC
>.|TRBJ2-3|TRBD1|TRBV5-1
CASSLAGTGTDTQYF
TGCGCCAGCAGCTTGGCCGGGACAGGCACAGATACGCAGTATTTT
>.|TRBJ2-5|TRBD1|TRBV6-5
CASSFRQGWRETQYF
TGTGCCAGCAGTTTCCGACAGGGATGGAGAGAGACCCAGTACTTC
>.|TRBJ1-1|TRBD1|TRBV7-3
CASSFSGTENTEAFF
TGTGCCAGCAGCTTCTCCGGGACAGAGAACACTGAAGCTTTCTTT
>once|TRBJ2-1|.|TRBV5-1
CASKGASGSSYNEQFF
TGCGCCAGTAAGGGGGCGAGCGGGAGCTCCTACAATGAGCAGTTCTTC
>.|TRBJ1-2|.|TRBV11-2
CASSFHPRGDRIGYTF
TGTGCCAGCAGCTTCCACCCAAGAGGGGATCGGATTGGCTACACCTTC
>.|TRBJ2-1|.|TRBV6-5
CASTNQLNEQFF
TGTGCCAGCACCAATCAACTCAATGAGCAGTTCTTC
>.|TRBJ1-4|TRBD1|TRBV13
CASGRQGGGNEKLFF
TGTGCCAGCGGCAGGCAGGGGGGAGGTAATGAAAAACTGTTTTTT